The 7 T cell receptor beta chains in this list originate from one sample, sequenced in a study of spatial heterogeneity in lung cancer (dated by TCRdb to the late 2010s). The intended sense of this specimen's time point label: sample taken at primary tumor resection. What these receptors recognize is not known. The library was produced with 5' RACE. This sample was sequenced with a NextSeq 500. TCRdb reanalyzed the raw reads on its own, using fastp at Q25 for trimming and MiXCR for clone calling, and kept in-frame beta chains. Each entry merges the rows of one CDR3 protein and shows their most common DNA and genes. This sample comprises around 8,100 distinct CDR3 sequences, about 12% of them detected only once. The ten largest clones take up 11% of the sample. Findings and caveats that apply to the study as a whole: A correlation was observed between the number of expanded intratumoral alpha and beta TCRs and the tumor nonsynonymous mutation count.

Sample: lung tumor tissue, taken at surgery. All receptors come from a male donor with early-stage non-small cell lung cancer.

This clonotype is classed as medium-sized. The library was designed around alpha chains, so this beta chain is a stray read whose abundance carries little weight. This rearrangement joins TRBV27 to TRBJ1-1, with 7 bases lining up with TRBD1. The V and J ends lost 3 bases and 8 bases, in that order; junction bases with no gene match: 3. Germline CDR1 and CDR2: MNHEY and SMNVEV (reference sequence). This CDR3 has 12 residues. DNA for the CDR3: TGTGCCAGCAGTTTTACAGGGGCGGAAGCTTTCTTT. As protein: CASSFTGAEAFF.

This clonotype was counted many times. In a library made to pick up alpha chains, this beta chain is a stray read with a size that means little. This chain uses TRBV14 with TRBJ2-1, with TRBD2 matching over 16 bases. The germline V gene encodes CDR1 SGHDN and CDR2 FVKESK. Trimming took 4 bases from V and 0 from J; bases not matched to a gene: 6. There are 19 residues in the CDR3. The CDR3 sequence: CASSPLGLAGGSSYNEQFF. CDR3 bases: TGTGCCAGCAGCCCACTGGGACTAGCGGGAGGGAGCTCCTACAATGAGCAGTTCTTC.

As for this clonotype: This beta chain is off target for a library built for alpha chains, so its abundance means little. This chain links TRBV13 with TRBJ2-2; 9 bases agree with TRBD2. CDR3 length equals 16 residues. V lost 7 bases and J lost 7; bases outside the gene matches: 13. Germline V gives CDR1 PRHDT, CDR2 FYEKMQ (reference sequence). The CDR3 here is CASTGSGLAPHGELFF. DNA for the CDR3: TGTGCCAGCACCGGGTCGGGACTAGCCCCTCACGGGGAGCTGTTTTTT.

This clonotype has ten or more counts. A library prepared for alpha chains yielded this beta chain as an off-target read; its size is of little meaning. This chain uses TRBV29-1 with TRBJ2-2, with a possible D match to TRBD1 (5 bases). Germline V gene data show CDR1 as SQVTM and CDR2 as ANQGSEA. V was pared by 6 bases and J by 1 base, with 12 bases between. The CDR3 has 14 residues. The CDR3 DNA sequence: TGCAGCGTGAGAGCCAGGGAGAACACCGGGGAGCTGTTTTTT. Residues: CSVRARENTGELFF.

A note on this clonotype: This beta chain is off target for a library built for alpha chains, so its abundance means little. The CDR3 nucleotides are TGTGCCAGCAGTGGACTAGCGGGAGGGCACTACGAGCAGTACTTC. Its protein is CASSGLAGGHYEQYF. This chain connects TRBV2 to TRBJ2-7; 14 bases are a match to TRBD2. J was trimmed by 3 bases and V by 4 bases; bases with no gene match: 2. There are 15 residues in the CDR3. Germline loops: CDR1 SNHLY, CDR2 FYNNEI.

This clonotype is medium-sized (0.01 to 0.1%) within its sample. This beta chain is an off-target read within a library intended for alpha chains, so its frequency means little. The chain combines TRBV27 with TRBJ2-7, with D unresolved. The V end lost 4 bases, the J end lost 3 bases, and 4 bases lay between the germline ends. There are 11 residues in the CDR3. The germline V gene encodes CDR1 MNHEY and CDR2 SMNVEV (reference sequence). This CDR3 reads CASSSLYEQYF. For the CDR3, the DNA is TGTGCCAGCAGTTCCCTCTACGAGCAGTACTTC.

Notes on this clonotype: Found in a library prepared for alpha chains, this beta chain is an off-target read, and its abundance has little meaning. CDR3 bases: TGTGCCACCAGTGCCATTGACAGTTCGAACACCGGGGAGCTGTTTTTT. Amino acid sequence: CATSAIDSSNTGELFF. V usage is TRBV24-1 and J usage is TRBJ2-2, with D possibly TRBD1 on 5 matching bases. Germline V gene sequence: CDR1 KGHDR, CDR2 SFDVKD. The CDR3 consists of 16 residues. Trimming pared 5 bases from V and 0 bases from J, leaving 12 bases between.